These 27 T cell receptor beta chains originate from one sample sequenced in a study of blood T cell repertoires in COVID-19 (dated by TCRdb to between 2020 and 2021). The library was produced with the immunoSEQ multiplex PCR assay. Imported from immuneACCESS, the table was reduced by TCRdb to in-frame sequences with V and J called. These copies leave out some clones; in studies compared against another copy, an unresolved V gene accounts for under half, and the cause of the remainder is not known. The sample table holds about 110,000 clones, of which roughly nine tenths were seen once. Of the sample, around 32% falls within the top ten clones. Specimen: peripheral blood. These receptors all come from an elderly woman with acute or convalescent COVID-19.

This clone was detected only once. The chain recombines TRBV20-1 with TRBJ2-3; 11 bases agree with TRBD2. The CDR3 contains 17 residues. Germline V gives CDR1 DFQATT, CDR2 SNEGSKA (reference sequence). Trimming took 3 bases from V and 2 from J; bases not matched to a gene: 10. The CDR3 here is CSASPPPTSGVTDTQYF. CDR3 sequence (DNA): TGCAGTGCTAGTCCTCCTCCGACTAGCGGGGTCACAGATACGCAGTATTTT.

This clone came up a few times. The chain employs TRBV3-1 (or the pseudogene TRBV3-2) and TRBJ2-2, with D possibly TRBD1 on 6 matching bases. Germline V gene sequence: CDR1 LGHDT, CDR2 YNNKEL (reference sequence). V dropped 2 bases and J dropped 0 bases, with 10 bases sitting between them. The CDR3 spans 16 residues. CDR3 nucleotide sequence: TGTGCCAGCAGCCAATCCGACAGGCCGAACACCGGGGAGCTGTTTTTT. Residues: CASSQSDRPNTGELFF.

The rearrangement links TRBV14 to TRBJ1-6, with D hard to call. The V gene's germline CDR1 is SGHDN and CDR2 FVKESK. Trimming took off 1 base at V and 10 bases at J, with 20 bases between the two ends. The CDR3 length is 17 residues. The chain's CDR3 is CASSQVSTIWEGSPLHF. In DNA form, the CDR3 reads TGTGCCAGCAGCCAAGTTTCGACCATCTGGGAGGGATCACCCCTCCACTTT.

The CDR3 spells CASSDPGQYQYEQYF. CDR3 DNA: TGTGCCAGCAGTGACCCGGGACAGTACCAGTACGAGCAGTACTTC. The chain carries TRBV6-2 or TRBV6-3 and TRBJ2-7, with 7 bases that match TRBD1. Germline V gives CDR1 MNHEY, CDR2 SVGEGT. V lost 5 bases, J lost 4 bases, and 11 bases stayed unmatched. This CDR3 has 15 residues.

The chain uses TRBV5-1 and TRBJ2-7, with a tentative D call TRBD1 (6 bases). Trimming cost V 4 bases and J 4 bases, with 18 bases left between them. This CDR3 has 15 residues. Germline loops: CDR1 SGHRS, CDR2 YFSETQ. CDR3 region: CASSEATGTPYEQYF. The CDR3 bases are TGCGCCAGCAGCGAGGCGACCGGGACACCATACGAGCAGTACTTC.

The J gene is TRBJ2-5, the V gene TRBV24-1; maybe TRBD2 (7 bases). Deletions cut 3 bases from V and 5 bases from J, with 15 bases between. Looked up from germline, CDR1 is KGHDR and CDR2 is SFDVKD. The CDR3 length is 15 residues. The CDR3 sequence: CATSDRLGGLETQYF. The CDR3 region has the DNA TGTGCCACCAGTGATAGGCTGGGGGGGCTCGAGACCCAGTACTTC.

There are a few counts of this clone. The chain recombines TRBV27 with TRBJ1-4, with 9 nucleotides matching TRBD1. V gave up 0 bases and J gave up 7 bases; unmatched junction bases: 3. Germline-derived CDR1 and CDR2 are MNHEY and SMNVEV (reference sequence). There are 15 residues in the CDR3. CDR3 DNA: TGTGCCAGCAGTTTATCGACAGGGGGTCGTGAAAAACTGTTTTTT. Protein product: CASSLSTGGREKLFF.

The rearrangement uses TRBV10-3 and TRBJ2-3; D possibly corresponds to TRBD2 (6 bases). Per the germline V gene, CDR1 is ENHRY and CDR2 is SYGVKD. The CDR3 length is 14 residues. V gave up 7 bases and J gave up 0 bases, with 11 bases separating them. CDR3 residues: CAINRGTSTDTQYF. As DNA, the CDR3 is TGTGCCATCAATCGGGGGACTAGCACAGATACGCAGTATTTT.

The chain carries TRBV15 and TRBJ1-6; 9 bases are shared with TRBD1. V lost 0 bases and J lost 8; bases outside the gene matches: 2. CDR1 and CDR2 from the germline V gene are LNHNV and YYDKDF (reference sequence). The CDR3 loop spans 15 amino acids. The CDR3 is CATSRDDRGYSPLHF. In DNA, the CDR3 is TGTGCCACCAGCAGAGATGACAGGGGGTATTCACCCCTCCACTTT.

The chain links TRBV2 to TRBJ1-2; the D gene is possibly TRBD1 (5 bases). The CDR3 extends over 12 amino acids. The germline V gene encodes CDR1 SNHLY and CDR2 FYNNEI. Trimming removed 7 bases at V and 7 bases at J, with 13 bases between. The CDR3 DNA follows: TGTGCCAGCAAGCTCGTTGACAGTGGCTACACCTTC. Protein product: CASKLVDSGYTF.

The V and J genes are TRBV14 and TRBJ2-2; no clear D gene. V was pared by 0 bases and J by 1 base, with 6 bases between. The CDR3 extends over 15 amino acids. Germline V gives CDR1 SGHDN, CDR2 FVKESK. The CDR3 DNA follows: TGTGCCAGCAGCCAAGATCCGGTGAACACCGGGGAGCTGTTTTTT. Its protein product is CASSQDPVNTGELFF.

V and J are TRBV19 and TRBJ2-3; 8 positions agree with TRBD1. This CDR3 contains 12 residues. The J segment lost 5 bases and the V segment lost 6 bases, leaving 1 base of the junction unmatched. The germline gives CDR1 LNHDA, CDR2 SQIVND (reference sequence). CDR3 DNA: TGTGCCAGTAGGACAGGGGTAGATACGCAGTATTTT. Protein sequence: CASRTGVDTQYF.

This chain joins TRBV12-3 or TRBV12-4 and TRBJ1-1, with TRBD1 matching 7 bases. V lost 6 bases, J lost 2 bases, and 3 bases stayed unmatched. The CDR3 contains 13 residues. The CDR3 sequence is CASRGGVNTEAFF. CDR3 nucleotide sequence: TGTGCCAGCAGAGGGGGCGTTAACACTGAAGCTTTCTTT.

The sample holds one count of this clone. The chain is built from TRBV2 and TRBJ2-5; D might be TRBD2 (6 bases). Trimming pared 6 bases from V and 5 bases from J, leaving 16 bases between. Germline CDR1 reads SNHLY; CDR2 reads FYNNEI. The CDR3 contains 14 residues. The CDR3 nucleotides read TGTGCCAGCAGGGGGGGAAGCGCTTGGGAGACCCAGTACTTC. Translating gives CASRGGSAWETQYF.

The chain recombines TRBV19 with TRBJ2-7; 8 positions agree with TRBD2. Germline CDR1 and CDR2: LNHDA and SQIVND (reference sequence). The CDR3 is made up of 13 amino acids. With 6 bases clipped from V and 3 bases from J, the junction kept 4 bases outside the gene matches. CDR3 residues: CASSRGGGYEQYF. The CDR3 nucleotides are TGTGCCAGTAGCCGGGGGGGCGGCTACGAGCAGTACTTC.

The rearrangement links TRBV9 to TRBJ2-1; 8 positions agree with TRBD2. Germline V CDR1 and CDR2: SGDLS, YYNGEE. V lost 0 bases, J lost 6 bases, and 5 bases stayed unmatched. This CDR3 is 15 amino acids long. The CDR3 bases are TGTGCCAGCAGCGTAGGGAGGCTAGCGGGCAATGAGCAGTTCTTC. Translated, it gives CASSVGRLAGNEQFF. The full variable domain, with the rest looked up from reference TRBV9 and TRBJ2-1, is DSGVTQTPKHLITATGQRVTLRCSPRSGDLSVYWYQQSLDQGLQFLIQYYNGEERAKGNILERFSAQQFPDLHSELNLSSLELGDSALYFCASSVGRLAGNEQFFGPGTRLTVL.

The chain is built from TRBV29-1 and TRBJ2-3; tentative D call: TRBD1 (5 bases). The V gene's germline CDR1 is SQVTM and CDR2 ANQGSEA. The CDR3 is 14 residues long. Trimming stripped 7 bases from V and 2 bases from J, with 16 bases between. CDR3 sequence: CSAAGAGNTDTQYF. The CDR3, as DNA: TGCAGCGCCGCTGGGGCAGGGAACACAGATACGCAGTATTTT.

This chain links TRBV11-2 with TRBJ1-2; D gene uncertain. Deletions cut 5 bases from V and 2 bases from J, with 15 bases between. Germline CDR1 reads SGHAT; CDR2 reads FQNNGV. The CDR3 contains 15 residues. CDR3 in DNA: TGTGCCAGCAGCCCCATAGCCTATTCGAACTATGGCTACACCTTC. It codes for CASSPIAYSNYGYTF.

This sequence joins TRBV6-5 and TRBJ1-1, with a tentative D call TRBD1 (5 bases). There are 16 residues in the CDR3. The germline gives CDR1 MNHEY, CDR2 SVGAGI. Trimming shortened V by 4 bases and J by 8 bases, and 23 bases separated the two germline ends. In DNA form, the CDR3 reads TGTGCCAGCAGTTTATCCAGCCCACGCAGGGTGTTAGAAGCTTTCTTT. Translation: CASSLSSPRRVLEAFF.

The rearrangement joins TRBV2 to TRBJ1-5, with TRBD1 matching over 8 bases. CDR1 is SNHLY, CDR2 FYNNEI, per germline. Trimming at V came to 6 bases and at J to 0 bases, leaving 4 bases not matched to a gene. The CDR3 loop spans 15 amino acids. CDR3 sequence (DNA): TGTGCCAGCAGGGGACAGGTTTTTAGCAATCAGCCCCAGCATTTT. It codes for CASRGQVFSNQPQHF.

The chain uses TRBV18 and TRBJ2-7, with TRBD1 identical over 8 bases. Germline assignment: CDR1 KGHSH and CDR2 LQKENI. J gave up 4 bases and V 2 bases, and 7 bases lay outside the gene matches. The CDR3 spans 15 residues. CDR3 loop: CASSPSGQGLYEQYF. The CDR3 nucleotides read TGTGCCAGCTCACCAAGCGGACAGGGCTTATACGAGCAGTACTTC.

The CDR3 protein is CASSDQPQGNEQFF. The CDR3 region has the DNA TGTGCCAGCAGCGACCAACCCCAGGGCAATGAGCAGTTCTTC. The chain couples TRBV2 to TRBJ2-1, with a possible D match to TRBD1 (5 bases). Trimming shortened V by 6 bases and J by 6 bases, and 15 bases separated the two germline ends. CDR3 length equals 14 residues. CDR1 and CDR2 (germline): SNHLY, FYNNEI.

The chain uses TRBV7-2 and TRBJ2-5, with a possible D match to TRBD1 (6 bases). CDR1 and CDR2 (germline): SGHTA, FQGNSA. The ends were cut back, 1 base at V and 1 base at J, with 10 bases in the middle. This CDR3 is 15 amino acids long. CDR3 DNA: TGTGCCAGCAGCTTAGACAGGGTGGTCCAAGAGACCCAGTACTTC. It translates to CASSLDRVVQETQYF.

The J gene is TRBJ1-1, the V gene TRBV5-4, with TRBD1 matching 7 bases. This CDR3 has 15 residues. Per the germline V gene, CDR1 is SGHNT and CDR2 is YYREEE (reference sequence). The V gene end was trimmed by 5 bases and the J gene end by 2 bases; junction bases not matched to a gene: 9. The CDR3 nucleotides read TGTGCCAGCAGTCCCAGACAGGGAGTTAACACTGAAGCTTTCTTT. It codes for CASSPRQGVNTEAFF.

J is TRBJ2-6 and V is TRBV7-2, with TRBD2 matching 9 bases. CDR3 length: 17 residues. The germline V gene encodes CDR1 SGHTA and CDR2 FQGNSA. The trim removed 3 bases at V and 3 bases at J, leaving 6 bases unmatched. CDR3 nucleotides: TGTGCCAGCAGCTTCTTCGCGGGGGGGCTTGGGGCCAACGTCCTGACTTTC. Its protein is CASSFFAGGLGANVLTF.

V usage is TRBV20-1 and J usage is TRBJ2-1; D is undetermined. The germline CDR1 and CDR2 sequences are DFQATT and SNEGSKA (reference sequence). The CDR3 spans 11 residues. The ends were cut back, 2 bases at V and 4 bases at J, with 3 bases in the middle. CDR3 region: CSARHYNEQFF. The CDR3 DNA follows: TGCAGTGCTAGACATTACAATGAGCAGTTCTTC.

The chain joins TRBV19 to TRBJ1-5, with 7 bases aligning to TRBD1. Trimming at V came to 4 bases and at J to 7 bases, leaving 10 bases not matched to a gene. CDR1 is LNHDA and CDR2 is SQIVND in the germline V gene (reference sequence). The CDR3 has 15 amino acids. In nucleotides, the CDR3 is TGTGCCAGTAGTACCGACAGGGTGATAAGGCAGCCCCAGCATTTT. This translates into CASSTDRVIRQPQHF. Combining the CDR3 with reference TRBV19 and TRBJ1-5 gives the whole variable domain DGGITQSPKYLFRKEGQNVTLSCEQNLNHDAMYWYRQDPGQGLRLIYYSQIVNDFQKGDIAEGYSVSREKKESFPLTVTSAQKNPTAFYLCASSTDRVIRQPQHFGDGTRLSIL.